The text below deals with one T cell receptor (beta chain). The sample belongs to a study of PD-L1 blockade in urothelial cancer. Study-level background: Atezolizumab (1,200 mg intravenously every 3 weeks) began around 2014 for patients. Blood samples had a median of roughly 140,000 T cells, some 83,000 unique TCRs, and clonality roughly 0.088.

Regarding time point: peripheral blood 6 weeks after treatment start. Clones were sequenced by immunoSEQ multiplex PCR, and TCRdb holds only the in-frame ones, with some missing. Among some 110,000 clones listed, approximately 89% were seen once. CDR1 is LGHNA and CDR2 is YSLEER in the germline V gene. This CDR3 region has 13 residues. V dropped 0 bases and J dropped 7 bases, with 7 bases sitting between them. The starting material was PBMCs, obtained around atezolizumab (anti-PD-L1) treatment. The receptor's source is a man in his 60s with urothelial cancer. J is TRBJ2-1 and V is TRBV4-3; D is undetermined. CDR3 DNA sequence: TGCGCCAGCAGCCAAGAATTGCGGAATGAGCAGTTCTTC. Amino acids: CASSQELRNEQFF.